Below, 29 T cell receptor beta chains from the same sample are listed, as sequenced in a study of blood T cell repertoires in COVID-19. This table comes from immunoSEQ multiplex PCR, and its TCRdb copy is limited to in-frame clones, with some not included. This table has 150,000 to 180,000 clones, 76% appearing once. The sample comprised peripheral blood. Receptors were obtained from a woman of 80 years or more with acute or convalescent COVID-19.

The gene calls are TRBV6-1 and TRBJ1-1; possible D gene TRBD1, 6 bases. The V and J ends lost 3 bases and 1 base respectively, with 18 bases between them. The CDR3 is 17 amino acids. The germline V gene has CDR1 MNHNS and CDR2 SASEGT. The CDR3 loop reads CASSEFLGGPRNTEAFF. Written as DNA, the CDR3 is TGTGCCAGCAGTGAGTTTTTGGGGGGGCCGAGGAACACTGAAGCTTTCTTT.

The chain joins TRBV5-1 to TRBJ2-1; 16 bases are a match to TRBD2. The germline V gene has CDR1 SGHRS and CDR2 YFSETQ. With 1 base clipped from V and 7 bases from J, the junction kept 11 bases outside the gene matches. The CDR3 contains 19 residues. CDR3 protein: CASSLIPGLAGGPDNEQFF. CDR3 sequence (DNA): TGCGCCAGCAGCTTGATCCCGGGACTAGCGGGAGGGCCCGATAATGAGCAGTTCTTC. Using reference TRBV5-1 and TRBJ2-1 for the parts outside the CDR3, the full variable domain is KAGVTQTPRYLIKTRGQQVTLSCSPISGHRSVSWYQQTPGQGLQFLFEYFSETQRNKGNFPGRFSGRQFSNSRSEMNVSTLELGDSALYLCASSLIPGLAGGPDNEQFFGPGTRLTVL.

The V and J genes are TRBV6-5 and TRBJ1-2; D is possibly TRBD1 (5 bases). V was shortened by 6 bases and J by 0 bases, with 14 bases between the two germline ends. The germline gives CDR1 MNHEY, CDR2 SVGAGI. The CDR3 covers 15 residues. The CDR3 sequence is CASSPTEWANYGYTF. CDR3 nucleotide sequence: TGTGCCAGCAGCCCGACAGAATGGGCTAACTATGGCTACACCTTC.

The sample holds one count of this clone. The chain recombines TRBV18 with TRBJ1-1; 8 bases line up with TRBD1. Germline V gene lookup returns CDR1 KGHSH and CDR2 LQKENI. This CDR3 is 19 amino acids long. Unmatched junction bases numbered 12, after V lost 0 bases and J lost 0 bases. CDR3 region: CASSPPLRPGTGMNTEAFF. The CDR3 DNA is TGTGCCAGCTCACCACCCCTACGTCCCGGGACAGGAATGAACACTGAAGCTTTCTTT.

The genes are TRBV19 and TRBJ2-2, with TRBD2 matching over 7 bases. Germline V gene data show CDR1 as LNHDA and CDR2 as SQIVND (reference sequence). J lost 3 bases, V lost 9 bases, and 7 bases had no gene match. This CDR3 region has 14 residues. The CDR3 nucleotides are TGTGCCAGCAAAGCGGGACCGGACACCGGGGAGCTGTTTTTT. Its protein is CASKAGPDTGELFF.

The chain couples TRBV6-2 or TRBV6-3 to TRBJ2-4; 7 positions match TRBD1. The V segment lost 3 bases and the J segment 1 base; nucleotides outside the gene matches: 3. CDR1 is MNHEY, CDR2 SVGEGT, per germline. The CDR3 is made up of 15 amino acids. In DNA form, the CDR3 reads TGTGCCAGCAGTTATGGGGGACAGGCCAAAAACATTCAGTACTTC. Its protein product is CASSYGGQAKNIQYF.

The CDR3 loop is CASIRNRAMNTEAFF. CDR3 sequence (DNA): TGTGCCAGCATTCGGAACAGGGCCATGAACACTGAAGCTTTCTTT. This chain links TRBV6-5 with TRBJ1-1, with D perhaps TRBD1 (6 bases). Germline CDR1 MNHEY, CDR2 SVGAGI. Deletions cut 7 bases from V and 0 bases from J, with 15 bases between. CDR3 length: 15 amino acids.

The rearrangement links TRBV5-4 to TRBJ1-6, with TRBD1 matching 7 bases. The V and J ends lost 6 bases and 0 bases, in that order; junction bases with no gene match: 6. The CDR3 length is 16 residues. Germline V gene data show CDR1 as SGHNT and CDR2 as YYREEE (reference sequence). The CDR3 is CASKETGSSYNSPLHF. Here the CDR3 DNA reads TGTGCCAGCAAAGAGACAGGGAGCTCCTATAATTCACCCCTCCACTTT. The full variable domain, with the rest looked up from reference TRBV5-4 and TRBJ1-6, is ETGVTQSPTHLIKTRGQQVTLRCSSQSGHNTVSWYQQALGQGPQFIFQYYREEENGRGNFPPRFSGLQFPNYSSELNVNALELDDSALYLCASKETGSSYNSPLHFGNGTRLTVT.

This clone has only a few counts. V gene TRBV21-1 combines with J gene TRBJ1-5; TRBD1 is the table's D call and was not checked against the DNA. TRBV21-1 is tagged as a pseudogene. The CDR3 runs to 14 residues. DNA for the CDR3: TGTGCCAGCAACTGGGACAGGGCCCATCAGCCCCAGCATTTT. This codes for CASNWDRAHQPQHF.

The genes are TRBV5-1 and TRBJ1-3; D remains unclear. CDR3 length equals 16 residues. V was pared by 2 bases and J by 4 bases, with 16 bases between. Germline CDR1 is SGHRS and CDR2 is YFSETQ. In DNA, the CDR3 is TGCGCCAGCAGCTTTGGGCTCTTGTCGAAAGGAAACACCATATATTTT. This translates into CASSFGLLSKGNTIYF. Supplemented by reference TRBV5-1 and TRBJ1-3, the full variable domain reads KAGVTQTPRYLIKTRGQQVTLSCSPISGHRSVSWYQQTPGQGLQFLFEYFSETQRNKGNFPGRFSGRQFSNSRSEMNVSTLELGDSALYLCASSFGLLSKGNTIYFGEGSWLTVV.

The chain uses TRBV5-8 and TRBJ1-6, with D tentatively TRBD1 (5 bases). This CDR3 contains 14 residues. CDR1 and CDR2 from the germline V gene are SGHTS and YDEGEE. Deletions cut 0 bases from V and 5 bases from J, with 6 bases between. CDR3 DNA sequence: TGTGCCAGCAGCTTGGGACAGAATAATTCACCCCTCCACTTT. It encodes CASSLGQNNSPLHF.

The CDR3 nucleotides read TGTGCCAGCAGCGCTACTCGGGGGGGAGGCGCTGAAGCTTTCTTT. Amino acid sequence: CASSATRGGGAEAFF. The chain carries TRBV5-6 and TRBJ1-1; weak D call: TRBD1 (5 bases). The CDR3 totals 15 residues. Looked up from germline, CDR1 is SGHDT and CDR2 is YYEEEE. V was trimmed by 4 bases and J by 6 bases, leaving 19 bases between them. The full variable domain, with the rest looked up from reference TRBV5-6 and TRBJ1-1, is DAGVTQSPTHLIKTRGQQVTLRCSPKSGHDTVSWYQQALGQGPQFIFQYYEEEERQRGNFPDRFSGHQFPNYSSELNVNALLLGDSALYLCASSATRGGGAEAFFGQGTRLTVV.

This clone was seen a single time. The genes are TRBV6-2 or TRBV6-3 and TRBJ1-5; 8 bases map to TRBD1. Trimming cost V 6 bases and J 3 bases; bases outside gene matches: 19. The CDR3 sequence is 19 residues long. Germline V gene lookup returns CDR1 MNHEY and CDR2 SVGEGT. This CDR3 is CASSTFGQGRLLDNQPQHF. The CDR3 coding sequence is TGTGCCAGCAGCACTTTCGGACAGGGAAGATTACTAGACAATCAGCCCCAGCATTTT.

This chain links TRBV3-1 (or the pseudogene TRBV3-2) with TRBJ1-1; the match to TRBD1 covers 9 bases. The V and J ends lost 4 bases and 8 bases, in that order; junction bases with no gene match: 8. Germline CDR1 reads LGHDT; CDR2 reads YNNKEL (reference sequence). The CDR3 loop spans 14 amino acids. CDR3 sequence (DNA): TGTGCCAGCAGCCGAAATTCCGGGACAGGGGAAGCTTTCTTT. Translated, it gives CASSRNSGTGEAFF.

The J gene is TRBJ1-1, the V gene TRBV6-1, with D maybe TRBD1 (6 bases). CDR3 size: 15 residues. Trimming removed 3 bases at V and 6 bases at J, with 17 bases between. The V gene's germline CDR1 is MNHNS and CDR2 SASEGT. The CDR3 DNA is TGTGCCAGCAGTGAGGGAGGGGGGTTTGGAGCTGAAGCTTTCTTT. This codes for CASSEGGGFGAEAFF.

This CDR3 reads CASSYVKTGGNSPLHF. DNA of the CDR3: TGTGCCAGCAGTTACGTTAAGACAGGGGGCAATTCACCCCTCCACTTT. The J gene is TRBJ1-6, the V gene TRBV6-2 or TRBV6-3, with 10 bases aligning to TRBD1. CDR3 size: 16 residues. Looked up from germline, CDR1 is MNHEY and CDR2 is SVGEGT. The junction had 5 bases not matched to a gene; V was cut back by 2 bases and J by 7 bases.

J is TRBJ2-7 and V is TRBV5-1; D may be TRBD1 (5 bases). V was pared by 4 bases and J by 3 bases, with 17 bases between. The CDR3 covers 15 residues. Germline lookup yields CDR1 SGHRS and CDR2 YFSETQ. CDR3: CASSPGHEGLYEQYF. The CDR3 DNA reads as TGCGCCAGCAGCCCCGGACACGAAGGCCTCTACGAGCAGTACTTC.

The chain combines TRBV6-5 with TRBJ2-5; D not resolved. There are 14 residues in the CDR3. Germline V gene data show CDR1 as MNHEY and CDR2 as SVGAGI. Trimming took 9 bases from V and 0 from J, leaving 14 bases between them. CDR3 DNA: TGTGCCAGTGGGTTGCGGCCGTACCAAGAGACCCAGTACTTC. It codes for CASGLRPYQETQYF.

This chain connects TRBV5-4 to TRBJ2-7, with 7 bases lining up with TRBD2. Per germline, CDR1 SGHNT and CDR2 YYREEE (reference sequence). Trimming at V came to 4 bases and at J to 3 bases, leaving 10 bases not matched to a gene. The CDR3 consists of 15 residues. This chain's CDR3 is CASSPDAGVSYEQYF. CDR3 sequence (DNA): TGTGCCAGCAGCCCGGACGCGGGAGTCAGCTACGAGCAGTACTTC.

The gene calls are TRBV19 and TRBJ1-3, with D possibly matching TRBD1 (6 bases). V lost 5 bases to trimming and J lost 0 bases, with 14 bases between them. The CDR3 length is 16 residues. Germline V CDR1 and CDR2: LNHDA, SQIVND (reference sequence). The chain's CDR3 is CASSPMTGRSGNTIYF. The CDR3 DNA reads TGTGCCAGTAGTCCGATGACAGGACGCTCTGGAAACACCATATATTTT. Together with reference TRBV19 and TRBJ1-3, the CDR3 gives the full variable domain: DGGITQSPKYLFRKEGQNVTLSCEQNLNHDAMYWYRQDPGQGLRLIYYSQIVNDFQKGDIAEGYSVSREKKESFPLTVTSAQKNPTAFYLCASSPMTGRSGNTIYFGEGSWLTVV.

This clone was recorded a few times. V is TRBV5-1 and J is TRBJ1-1; 8 nucleotides line up with TRBD1. The J segment lost 5 bases and the V segment lost 1 base, leaving 4 bases of the junction unmatched. Germline V gives CDR1 SGHRS, CDR2 YFSETQ. The CDR3 totals 14 residues. CDR3 DNA: TGCGCCAGCAGCTTGCAGGGGGCGGGTACTGAAGCTTTCTTT. As protein: CASSLQGAGTEAFF.

The J gene is TRBJ1-1, the V gene TRBV6-2 or TRBV6-3; TRBD1 matches at 7 bases. V trimming: 0 bases; J trimming: 4 bases; junction bases outside the gene matches: 8. The CDR3 is 16 amino acids. The V gene's germline CDR1 is MNHEY and CDR2 SVGEGT. The CDR3 loop reads CASSYSQDRLITEAFF. CDR3 coding DNA: TGTGCCAGCAGTTACTCCCAGGACAGGCTAATCACTGAAGCTTTCTTT.

The V call is TRBV4-2, the J call TRBJ2-1, with TRBD1 matching 7 bases. Germline V gene lookup returns CDR1 LGHNA and CDR2 YNFKEQ. The CDR3 length is 14 residues. V lost 6 bases to trimming and J lost 5 bases; unmatched junction nucleotides: 7. CDR3 residues: CASRQTGVHNEQFF. The CDR3 nucleotides read TGTGCCAGCAGACAAACAGGGGTCCACAATGAGCAGTTCTTC.

With regard to this clone: One junction end disagrees with the germline gene, perhaps due to a read error. The rearrangement uses TRBV30 and TRBJ1-2; TRBD1 is a possible D gene (5 bases). The CDR3 loop spans 14 amino acids. CDR1 is GTSNPN, CDR2 SVGIG, per germline (reference sequence). This chain's CDR3 is CAWITRGGGRSYSF. The CDR3, as DNA: TGTGCCTGGATTACAAGGGGTGGTGGCAGGAGTTATTCCTTC.

The chain is built from TRBV4-3 and TRBJ2-1, with 8 nucleotides matching TRBD1. CDR1 LGHNA and CDR2 YSLEER come from the germline V gene. Germline trimming cut 1 base from V and 0 bases from J; bases unmatched to any gene: 8. The CDR3 runs to 18 residues. CDR3 nucleotides: TGCGCCAGCAGCCAAGCCAAAGGACAGGGTCGCTCCTACAATGAGCAGTTCTTC. It codes for CASSQAKGQGRSYNEQFF.

V usage is TRBV19 and J usage is TRBJ1-2; D gene unclear. Germline-derived CDR1 and CDR2 are LNHDA and SQIVND (reference sequence). The CDR3 has 9 residues. V lost 5 bases to trimming and J lost 8 bases, with 3 bases between them. Written as DNA, the CDR3 is TGTGCCAGTAGTTTAGGCTACACCTTC. Amino acid sequence: CASSLGYTF.

CDR3 sequence reads: CASSLPGQGAYGYTF. The CDR3 region has the DNA TGCGCCAGCAGCTTACCGGGACAGGGGGCGTATGGCTACACCTTC. J is TRBJ1-2 and V is TRBV5-1; 12 bases line up with TRBD1. CDR3 length equals 15 residues. Trimming removed 2 bases from V and 5 bases from J; junction bases left unmatched: 4. Germline V lookup: CDR1 SGHRS, CDR2 YFSETQ.

The V and J genes are TRBV9 and TRBJ2-5; possible D gene TRBD2, 6 bases. Germline V gene data show CDR1 as SGDLS and CDR2 as YYNGEE. V dropped 0 bases and J dropped 2 bases, with 11 bases sitting between them. The CDR3 consists of 15 residues. The DNA for the CDR3 is TGTGCCAGCAGCGTAGCTATAGCGGCACAAGAGACCCAGTACTTC. It codes for CASSVAIAAQETQYF.

The chain has TRBV19 and TRBJ1-5; D is unresolved. Trimming took 7 bases from V and 4 from J, leaving 23 bases between them. CDR3 length: 17 residues. The germline V gene encodes CDR1 LNHDA and CDR2 SQIVND (reference sequence). The CDR3: CASTKVGGLGDNQPQHF. CDR3 DNA sequence: TGTGCCAGTACTAAAGTCGGAGGCCTCGGGGATAATCAGCCCCAGCATTTT.